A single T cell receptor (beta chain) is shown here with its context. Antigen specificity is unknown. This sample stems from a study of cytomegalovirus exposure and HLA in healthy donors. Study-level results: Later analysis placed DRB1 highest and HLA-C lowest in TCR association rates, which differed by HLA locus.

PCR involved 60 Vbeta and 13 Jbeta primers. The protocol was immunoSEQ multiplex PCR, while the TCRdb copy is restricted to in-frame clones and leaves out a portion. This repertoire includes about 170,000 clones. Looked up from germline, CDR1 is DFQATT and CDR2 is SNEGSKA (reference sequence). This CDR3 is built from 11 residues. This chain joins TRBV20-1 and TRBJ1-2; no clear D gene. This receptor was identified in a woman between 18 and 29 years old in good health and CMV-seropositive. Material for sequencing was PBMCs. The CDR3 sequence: CSVEGNYGYTF. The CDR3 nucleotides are TGCAGCGTCGAGGGCAACTATGGCTACACCTTC.